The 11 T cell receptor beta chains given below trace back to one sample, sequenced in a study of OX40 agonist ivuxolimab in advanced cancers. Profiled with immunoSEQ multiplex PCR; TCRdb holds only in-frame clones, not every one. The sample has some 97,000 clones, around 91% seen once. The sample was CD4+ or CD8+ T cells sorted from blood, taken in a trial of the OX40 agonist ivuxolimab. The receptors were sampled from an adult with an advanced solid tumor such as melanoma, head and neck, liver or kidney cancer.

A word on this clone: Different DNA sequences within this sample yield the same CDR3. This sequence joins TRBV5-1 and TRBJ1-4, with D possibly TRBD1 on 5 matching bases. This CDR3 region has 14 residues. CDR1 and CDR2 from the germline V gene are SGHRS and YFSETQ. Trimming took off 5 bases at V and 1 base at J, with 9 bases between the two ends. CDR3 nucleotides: TGCGCCAGCAGTAGGGGAGGAACTAATGAAAAACTGTTTTTT. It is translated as CASSRGGTNEKLFF. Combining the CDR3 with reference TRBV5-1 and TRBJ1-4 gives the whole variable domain KAGVTQTPRYLIKTRGQQVTLSCSPISGHRSVSWYQQTPGQGLQFLFEYFSETQRNKGNFPGRFSGRQFSNSRSEMNVSTLELGDSALYLCASSRGGTNEKLFFGSGTQLSVL.

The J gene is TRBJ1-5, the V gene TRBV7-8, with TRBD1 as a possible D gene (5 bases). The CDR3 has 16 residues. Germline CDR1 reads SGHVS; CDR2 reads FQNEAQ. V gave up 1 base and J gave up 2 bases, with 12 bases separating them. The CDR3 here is CASSLGGGSGNQPQHF. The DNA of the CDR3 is TGTGCCAGCAGCTTAGGGGGGGGTTCGGGCAATCAGCCCCAGCATTTT.

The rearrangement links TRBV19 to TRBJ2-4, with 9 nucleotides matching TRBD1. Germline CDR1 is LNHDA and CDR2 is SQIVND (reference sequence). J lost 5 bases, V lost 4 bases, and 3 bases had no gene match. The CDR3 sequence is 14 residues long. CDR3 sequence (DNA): TGTGCCAGTAGTAGGGGACAGGGTCAAAACATTCAGTACTTC. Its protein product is CASSRGQGQNIQYF.

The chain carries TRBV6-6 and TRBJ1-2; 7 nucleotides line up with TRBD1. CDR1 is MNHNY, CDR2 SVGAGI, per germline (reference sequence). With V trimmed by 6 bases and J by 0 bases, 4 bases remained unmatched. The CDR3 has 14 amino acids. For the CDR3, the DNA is TGTGCCAGCAGACCAGGGGGAGCTAACTATGGCTACACCTTC. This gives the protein CASRPGGANYGYTF.

DNA of the CDR3: TGTGCCAGCAGTGAATCGTACAGGCCCGCTGAAGCTTTCTTT. This gives the protein CASSESYRPAEAFF. V and J are TRBV6-1 and TRBJ1-1; possible D gene TRBD1, 5 bases. Germline V CDR1 and CDR2: MNHNS, SASEGT. Trimming cost V 2 bases and J 6 bases, with 13 bases left between them. This CDR3 spans 14 amino acids.

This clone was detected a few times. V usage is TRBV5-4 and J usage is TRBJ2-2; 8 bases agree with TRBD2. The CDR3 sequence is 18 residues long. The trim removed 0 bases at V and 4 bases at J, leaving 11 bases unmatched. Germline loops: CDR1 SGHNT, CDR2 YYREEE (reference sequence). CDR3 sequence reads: CASSLAQRGLLRTGELFF. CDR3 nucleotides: TGTGCCAGCAGCTTGGCCCAGCGGGGGCTTCTCCGCACCGGGGAGCTGTTTTTT.

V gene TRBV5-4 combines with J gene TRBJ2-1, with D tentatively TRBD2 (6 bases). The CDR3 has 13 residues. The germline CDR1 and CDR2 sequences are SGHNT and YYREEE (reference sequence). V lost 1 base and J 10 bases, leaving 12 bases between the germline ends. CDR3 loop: CASSLIAVDEQFF. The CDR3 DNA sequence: TGTGCCAGCAGCTTGATAGCGGTAGACGAGCAGTTCTTC.

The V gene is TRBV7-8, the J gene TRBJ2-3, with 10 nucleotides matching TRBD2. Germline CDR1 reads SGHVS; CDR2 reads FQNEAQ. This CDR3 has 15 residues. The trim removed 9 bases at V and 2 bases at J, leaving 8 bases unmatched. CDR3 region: CASQLAGAPTDTQYF. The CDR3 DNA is TGTGCCAGTCAGCTAGCGGGGGCCCCCACAGATACGCAGTATTTT.

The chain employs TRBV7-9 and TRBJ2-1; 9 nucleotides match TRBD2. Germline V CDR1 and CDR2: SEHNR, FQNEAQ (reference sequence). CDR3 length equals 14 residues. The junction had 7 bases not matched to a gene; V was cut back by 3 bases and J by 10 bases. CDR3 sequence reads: CASSFGGGAREQFF. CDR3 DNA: TGTGCCAGCAGCTTCGGCGGGGGGGCTCGCGAGCAGTTCTTC.

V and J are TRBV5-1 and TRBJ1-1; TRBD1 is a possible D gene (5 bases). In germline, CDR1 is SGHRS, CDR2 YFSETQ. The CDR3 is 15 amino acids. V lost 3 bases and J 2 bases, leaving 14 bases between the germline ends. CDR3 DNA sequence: TGCGCCAGCAGCTCATGGAGGGGAGGAAACACTGAAGCTTTCTTT. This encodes CASSSWRGGNTEAFF.

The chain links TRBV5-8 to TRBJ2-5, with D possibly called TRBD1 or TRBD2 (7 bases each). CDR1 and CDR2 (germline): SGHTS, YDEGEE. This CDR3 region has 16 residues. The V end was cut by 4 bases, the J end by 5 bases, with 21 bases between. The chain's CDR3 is CASSETGGTVGETQYF. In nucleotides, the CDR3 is TGTGCCAGCAGCGAAACCGGGGGGACAGTCGGGGAGACCCAGTACTTC. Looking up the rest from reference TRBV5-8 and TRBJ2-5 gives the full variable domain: EAGVTQSPTHLIKTRGQQATLRCSPISGHTSVYWYQQALGLGLQFLLWYDEGEERNRGNFPPRFSGRQFPNYSSELNVNALELEDSALYLCASSETGGTVGETQYFGPGTRLLVL.